The 28 T cell receptor beta chains below were found in one sample sequenced in a study of CD8 T cells in Susac syndrome. RNA totalling roughly 0.5 to 1 ug underwent reverse transcription with random hexamers. TCRdb re-derived calls from the immunoSEQ multiplex PCR reads in MiXCR, one entry per CDR3 protein. Of 120,000 or so distinct CDR3 sequences in the sample, nearly 95% were seen once. Source material: CD4+ T cells from PBMCs. The receptor source for this set is a human donor in good health.

The CDR3 DNA follows: TGCGCCAGCAGCTTTAAAGGCGGGAGGTGGGCAGATACGCAGTATTTT. Residues: CASSFKGGRWADTQYF. The V call is TRBV5-1, the J call TRBJ2-3; 8 bases are a match to TRBD2. With V trimmed by 2 bases and J by 4 bases, 9 bases remained unmatched. This CDR3 is built from 16 residues. Germline V gene lookup returns CDR1 SGHRS and CDR2 YFSETQ.

Written as DNA, the CDR3 is TGTGCCAGCAGCTCGCGCCAAGGGGGAGAGACCCAGTACTTC. This sequence encodes CASSSRQGGETQYF. The chain employs TRBV5-4 and TRBJ2-5; the D gene is possibly TRBD1 (6 bases). Trimming left V 3 bases short and J 4 bases short, with 13 bases between. The CDR3 spans 14 residues. Germline CDR1 and CDR2: SGHNT and YYREEE (reference sequence).

V and J are TRBV6-5 and TRBJ2-7; 7 nucleotides match TRBD2. Germline V gene data show CDR1 as MNHEY and CDR2 as SVGAGI. V was pared by 0 bases and J by 3 bases, with 11 bases of the junction left unmatched. The CDR3 totals 17 residues. CDR3 sequence reads: CASSYSSVGGRGYEQYF. The CDR3 DNA follows: TGTGCCAGCAGTTACTCGAGCGTCGGCGGGAGAGGCTACGAGCAGTACTTC.

The chain recombines TRBV5-1 with TRBJ2-5; 7 nucleotides line up with TRBD1. Trimming took 4 bases from V and 5 from J; bases not matched to a gene: 11. Per the germline V gene, CDR1 is SGHRS and CDR2 is YFSETQ. This CDR3 spans 15 amino acids. CDR3 protein: CASSLGTASFETQYF. The CDR3, as DNA: TGCGCCAGCAGCCTCGGGACAGCAAGCTTCGAGACCCAGTACTTC.

The chain uses TRBV6-2 or TRBV6-3 and TRBJ2-7, with no clear D. The CDR3 has 13 amino acids. The V end was cut by 0 bases, the J end by 4 bases, with 7 bases between. Looked up from germline, CDR1 is MNHEY and CDR2 is SVGEGT. The CDR3 loop reads CASSYSTGYEQYF. In DNA form, the CDR3 reads TGTGCCAGCAGTTACTCGACGGGTTACGAGCAGTACTTC.

The CDR3 here is CASSPLQNQETQYF. The CDR3 nucleotides are TGTGCCAGCTCACCGCTACAAAACCAAGAGACCCAGTACTTC. The gene calls are TRBV18 and TRBJ2-5; D gene uncertain. Trimming took off 3 bases at V and 0 bases at J, with 8 bases between the two ends. This CDR3 has 14 amino acids. Germline V CDR1 and CDR2: KGHSH, LQKENI.

The chain carries TRBV20-1 and TRBJ1-1, with TRBD1 matching 7 bases. The CDR3 loop spans 14 amino acids. After removal of 5 bases from V and 1 base from J, the junction contained 7 bases not matched to a gene. The V gene's germline CDR1 is DFQATT and CDR2 SNEGSKA (reference sequence). The CDR3 DNA follows: TGCAGTGCTCAGGGACAGTCGAGGAACACTGAAGCTTTCTTT. Translation: CSAQGQSRNTEAFF.

The chain couples TRBV2 to TRBJ2-1; D gene ambiguous. Germline CDR1 reads SNHLY; CDR2 reads FYNNEI. Trimming pared 1 base from V and 8 bases from J, leaving 18 bases between. The CDR3 has 16 amino acids. This CDR3 reads CASSEVGSESRDEQFF. In DNA form, the CDR3 reads TGTGCCAGCAGTGAAGTCGGATCTGAGAGTAGGGATGAGCAGTTCTTC.

The rearrangement joins TRBV12-3 or TRBV12-4 to TRBJ2-1; D perhaps matches TRBD2 (6 bases). Deletions cut 10 bases from V and 7 bases from J, with 23 bases between. The CDR3 has 15 residues. CDR3 DNA sequence: TGTGCCACCTCCCAGGAGGGGCTGGGGTCAAATGAGCAGTTCTTC. This sequence encodes CATSQEGLGSNEQFF.

The chain is built from TRBV13 and TRBJ1-4; tentatively, D is TRBD1 (5 bases). Per the germline V gene, CDR1 is PRHDT and CDR2 is FYEKMQ (reference sequence). This CDR3 comprises 14 residues. Trimming shortened V by 4 bases and J by 6 bases, and 12 bases separated the two germline ends. The CDR3 DNA follows: TGTGCCAGCAGCTCCAAGGGGTGGGATGAAAAACTGTTTTTT. The encoded protein is CASSSKGWDEKLFF.

J is TRBJ2-3 and V is TRBV29-1, with D possibly TRBD2 on 6 matching bases. Trimming left V 2 bases short and J 2 bases short, with 11 bases between. The CDR3 contains 14 residues. Germline CDR1 is SQVTM and CDR2 is ANQGSEA. DNA of the CDR3: TGCAGCGTTGAACCGGGAGCGCACACAGATACGCAGTATTTT. Residues: CSVEPGAHTDTQYF.

The chain carries TRBV29-1 and TRBJ1-3; no clear D. Germline lookup yields CDR1 SQVTM and CDR2 ANQGSEA. Trimming cost V 1 base and J 11 bases, with 12 bases left between them. This CDR3 region has 12 residues. The CDR3 DNA reads TGCAGCGTTGAAGCAGGAGGTGGTGCCATATATTTT. Its protein is CSVEAGGGAIYF.

The chain recombines TRBV5-1 with TRBJ2-1; TRBD2 agrees at 10 bases. Germline CDR1 reads SGHRS; CDR2 reads YFSETQ. The CDR3 length is 15 residues. J gave up 5 bases and V 2 bases, and 4 bases lay outside the gene matches. This CDR3 reads CASSLSSGSNNEQFF. CDR3 DNA sequence: TGCGCCAGCAGCTTATCTAGCGGGAGTAACAATGAGCAGTTCTTC.

This clonotype was seen more than once but under ten times. The chain carries TRBV7-2 and TRBJ1-1; unclear D gene. Germline values: CDR1 SGHTA, CDR2 FQGNSA. This CDR3 is built from 11 residues. V lost 3 bases and J lost 8, with 7 bases in between. The CDR3 sequence is CASSFWQEAFF. CDR3 coding DNA: TGTGCCAGCAGCTTCTGGCAGGAAGCTTTCTTT.

This chain uses TRBV7-8 with TRBJ2-7; 7 bases are a match to TRBD2. Losses at the gene ends were 5 bases for V and 4 bases for J; bases not matched to a gene: 5. Germline V gene data show CDR1 as SGHVS and CDR2 as FQNEAQ. This CDR3 has 13 residues. DNA for the CDR3: TGTGCCAGCAGCCCCGGGGGGATTTACGAGCAGTACTTC. Translated: CASSPGGIYEQYF.

The chain is built from TRBV5-1 and TRBJ2-7; 8 nucleotides agree with TRBD2. The CDR3 extends over 17 amino acids. V lost 0 bases to trimming and J lost 0 bases; unmatched junction nucleotides: 8. Per germline, CDR1 SGHRS and CDR2 YFSETQ. Here the CDR3 reads CASSLGLAGLTSYEQYF. CDR3 DNA: TGCGCCAGCAGCTTGGGCCTAGCGGGCCTTACCTCCTACGAGCAGTACTTC.

The chain combines TRBV25-1 with TRBJ1-2, with TRBD1 as a possible D gene (5 bases). The CDR3 has 14 amino acids. The V and J ends lost 5 bases and 8 bases respectively, with 18 bases between them. In germline, CDR1 is MGHDK, CDR2 SYGVNS. Here the CDR3 reads CASSSLQGSRGYTF. The DNA of the CDR3 is TGTGCCAGCAGTTCCCTCCAGGGCTCTCGGGGCTACACCTTC.

J is TRBJ2-7 and V is TRBV7-2, with a weak D call TRBD1 (6 bases). Trimming pared 5 bases from V and 4 bases from J, leaving 18 bases between. CDR3 length: 15 residues. Per germline, CDR1 SGHTA and CDR2 FQGNSA. The CDR3 loop reads CASSPPGTLRYEQYF. The DNA for the CDR3 is TGTGCCAGCAGCCCCCCCGGGACACTTAGGTACGAGCAGTACTTC.

J is TRBJ2-5 and V is TRBV7-9; no clear D. With 7 bases removed from V and 3 bases from J, the gap between germline ends came to 6 bases. Germline CDR1 SEHNR, CDR2 FQNEAQ (reference sequence). The CDR3 has 11 residues. The DNA of the CDR3 is TGTGCCAGCACCCTGGAAGAGACCCAGTACTTC. Translation gives CASTLEETQYF. The entire variable domain, with the rest obtained from reference TRBV7-9 and TRBJ2-5, is as follows: DTGVSQNPRHKITKRGQNVTFRCDPISEHNRLYWYRQTLGQGPEFLTYFQNEAQLEKSRLLSDRFSAERPKGSFSTLEIQRTEQGDSAMYLCASTLEETQYFGPGTRLLVL.

This sequence joins TRBV7-2 and TRBJ1-5; D is unresolved. This CDR3 has 13 amino acids. The germline V gene encodes CDR1 SGHTA and CDR2 FQGNSA. V was shortened by 2 bases and J by 6 bases, with 8 bases between the two germline ends. This CDR3 reads CASSLSFGQPQHF. For the CDR3, the DNA is TGTGCCAGCAGCTTAAGCTTCGGTCAGCCCCAGCATTTT.

The chain employs TRBV29-1 and TRBJ2-6, with D unclear. The CDR3 runs 15 residues. Germline CDR1 and CDR2: SQVTM and ANQGSEA. V was trimmed by 1 base and J by 0 bases, leaving 7 bases between them. In DNA, the CDR3 is TGCAGCGTTGAAGTACCGAACTCTGGGGCCAACGTCCTGACTTTC. This translates into CSVEVPNSGANVLTF.

The chain joins TRBV5-6 to TRBJ2-5; 7 nucleotides line up with TRBD2. Germline CDR1 SGHDT, CDR2 YYEEEE. The CDR3 loop spans 15 amino acids. The V and J ends lost 6 bases and 4 bases, in that order; junction bases with no gene match: 12. The CDR3 reads CASTSWSSGIETQYF. CDR3 in DNA: TGTGCCAGCACATCCTGGTCTAGCGGAATAGAGACCCAGTACTTC.

This clonotype was counted a single time. The rearrangement links TRBV6-1 to TRBJ1-3; no definite D call. The germline CDR1 and CDR2 sequences are MNHNS and SASEGT. This CDR3 has 16 residues. V was cut by 4 bases and J by 0 bases, with 13 bases left in between. CDR3 loop: CASSGGGISSGNTIYF. In nucleotides, the CDR3 is TGTGCCAGCAGTGGGGGTGGCATAAGCTCTGGAAACACCATATATTTT.

The V gene is TRBV7-9, the J gene TRBJ2-1; TRBD2 is a possible D gene (6 bases). CDR1 SEHNR and CDR2 FQNEAQ come from the germline V gene (reference sequence). The CDR3 runs 15 residues. Trimming stripped 1 base from V and 8 bases from J, with 15 bases between. The CDR3, as DNA: TGTGCCAGCAGCTTAGACGGACTACCAGGGCATGAGCAGTTCTTC. Translation: CASSLDGLPGHEQFF.

The chain links TRBV3-1 to TRBJ2-3, with D unclear. V was cut by 1 base and J by 2 bases, with 4 bases left in between. The CDR3 has 13 amino acids. Germline CDR1 reads LGHDT; CDR2 reads YNNKEL (reference sequence). DNA for the CDR3: TGTGCCAGCAGCCAAGTCTACACAGATACGCAGTATTTT. Encoded protein: CASSQVYTDTQYF.

J is TRBJ2-3 and V is TRBV5-1; no reliable D call. Trimming shortened V by 3 bases and J by 5 bases, and 13 bases separated the two germline ends. CDR1 is SGHRS and CDR2 is YFSETQ in the germline V gene. The CDR3 has 14 amino acids. The DNA of the CDR3 is TGCGCCAGCAGCTGGGCCGGTGGCGGAGATACGCAGTATTTT. It is translated as CASSWAGGGDTQYF.

The rearrangement uses TRBV15 and TRBJ2-7, with D tentatively TRBD2 (6 bases). The germline CDR1 and CDR2 sequences are LNHNV and YYDKDF (reference sequence). The CDR3 length is 14 residues. V was cut by 0 bases and J by 6 bases, with 12 bases left in between. CDR3: CATSRDAGLSEQYF. The CDR3 region has the DNA TGTGCCACCAGCAGAGATGCGGGGCTTAGCGAGCAGTACTTC.

The CDR3 nucleotides are TGTGCCAGCAGCCGACCAGGGAGCGGGGCCAACGTCCTGACTTTC. Its translation is CASSRPGSGANVLTF. The chain recombines TRBV3-1 with TRBJ2-6, with D perhaps matching TRBD1 or TRBD2 (5 bases each). V was shortened by 4 bases and J by 4 bases, with 11 bases between the two germline ends. Germline V lookup: CDR1 LGHDT, CDR2 YNNKEL (reference sequence). This CDR3 spans 15 amino acids.